Listed below are T cell receptor beta chains from one sample, sequenced in a study of blood T cell repertoires in COVID-19. Here immunoSEQ multiplex PCR was the method, and the copy in TCRdb shows in-frame clones only, minus some. Here the sample spans approximately 33,000 clones, roughly 75% being singletons. The specimen sequenced was peripheral blood. All receptors derive from a man aged 70-80 years with acute or convalescent COVID-19. The CDR3 runs from the conserved cysteine through the conserved F or W. A D gene is named only where the DNA matches it firmly. The size of a clone is reported for some rows only, either as once, few or many, or as a class for expanded clones.

abundance	v_gene	j_gene	d_gene	CDR3aa	CDR3nt
NA	TRBV10-3	TRBJ1-5	NA	CAISEHADSVGNQPQHF	TGTGCCATCAGTGAGCACGCAGACTCGGTAGGCAATCAGCCCCAGCATTTT
NA	TRBV19	TRBJ1-1	TRBD1	CASSSRDRVNTEAFF	TGTGCCAGTAGTTCCCGGGACAGGGTGAACACTGAAGCTTTCTTT
NA	TRBV5-1	TRBJ2-7	TRBD2	CASSLGSGGPYEQYF	TGCGCCAGCAGCTTGGGCTCGGGGGGACCCTACGAGCAGTACTTC
NA	TRBV6-5	TRBJ1-2	NA	CASSPTDGGYTF	TGTGCCAGCAGTCCGACAGACGGTGGCTACACCTTC
NA	TRBV19	TRBJ1-5	NA	CASSTGYQPQHF	TGTGCCAGTAGTACGGGGTATCAGCCCCAGCATTTT
NA	TRBV28	TRBJ2-7	NA	CASSLSSGWEQYF	TGTGCCAGCAGTTTATCCTCAGGGTGGGAGCAGTACTTC
NA	TRBV5-1	TRBJ1-1	NA	CASSLASGTEAFF	TGCGCCAGCAGCTTGGCTTCAGGCACTGAAGCTTTCTTT
NA	TRBV5-1	TRBJ2-3	TRBD1	CASSLDGQGAADTQYF	TGCGCCAGCAGCTTGGACGGACAGGGGGCCGCAGATACGCAGTATTTT
NA	TRBV20-1	TRBJ2-7	TRBD1	CSASDRGSSSYEQYF	TGCAGTGCTAGTGACAGGGGGTCCTCCTCCTACGAGCAGTACTTC
NA	TRBV7-9	TRBJ2-7	NA	CASSFEIYEQYF	TGTGCCAGCAGCTTTGAGATCTACGAGCAGTACTTC
NA	TRBV7-2	TRBJ2-1	TRBD2	CASSLRGGSSYNEQFF	TGTGCCAGCAGCCTTCGGGGGGGGAGCTCCTACAATGAGCAGTTCTTC
NA	TRBV7-2	TRBJ2-3	TRBD1	CASSSQGARDTQYF	TGTGCCAGCAGCTCACAGGGGGCAAGAGATACGCAGTATTTT
NA	TRBV6-1	TRBJ1-5	NA	CASSDFRDTFSNQPQHF	TGTGCCAGCAGTGATTTCCGGGACACCTTTAGCAATCAGCCCCAGCATTTT
once	TRBV4-3	TRBJ2-2	NA	CASSQVRIGRGRTNTGELFF	TGCGCCAGCAGCCAAGTTAGGATTGGCAGGGGCCGGACAAACACCGGGGAGCTGTTTTTT
once	TRBV2	TRBJ2-3	TRBD2	CASRRTSGSDTQYF	TGTGCCAGCAGACGGACTAGCGGGAGTGATACGCAGTATTTT
few	TRBV20-1	TRBJ1-2	NA	CSASPQGPRSYGYTF	TGCAGTGCTAGTCCGCAGGGCCCACGGTCCTATGGCTACACCTTC
NA	TRBV27	TRBJ1-5	NA	CASSLIPRQSNQPQHF	TGTGCCAGCAGTTTAATCCCGCGACAGTCCAATCAGCCCCAGCATTTT
NA	TRBV28	TRBJ2-7	TRBD2	CASSFLAGYEQYF	TGTGCCAGCAGTTTCCTAGCGGGTTACGAGCAGTACTTC
few	TRBV9	TRBJ2-7	TRBD2	CASSVGGSGSFNEQYF	TGTGCCAGCAGCGTAGGGGGTAGCGGGAGCTTTAACGAGCAGTACTTC
NA	TRBV19	TRBJ2-1	TRBD1	CASSRGTGLNNEQFF	TGTGCCAGTAGTAGAGGGACAGGGCTCAACAATGAGCAGTTCTTC
NA	TRBV28	TRBJ1-1	NA	CASSLHLSTEAFF	TGTGCCAGCAGTCTTCACCTGAGCACTGAAGCTTTCTTT
NA	TRBV15	TRBJ2-1	TRBD2	CATSRDGSGGGNEQFF	TGTGCCACCAGCAGAGATGGAAGCGGGGGGGGCAATGAGCAGTTCTTC
NA	TRBV28	TRBJ2-2	NA	CAAKATDANTGELFF	TGTGCCGCTAAGGCGACAGACGCGAACACCGGGGAGCTGTTTTTT
NA	TRBV5-1	TRBJ1-6	TRBD1	CASSRDRDAYNSPLHF	TGCGCCAGCAGCCGAGACAGGGATGCCTATAATTCACCCCTCCACTTT
once	TRBV5-6	TRBJ1-1	TRBD1	CASSSSGTANTEAFF	TGTGCCAGCAGCTCCTCCGGGACAGCGAACACTGAAGCTTTCTTT
NA	TRBV19	TRBJ1-4	NA	CASSHPATNEKLFF	TGTGCCAGTAGTCACCCAGCAACTAATGAAAAACTGTTTTTT
NA	TRBV15	TRBJ2-1	NA	CATSIEDGSWNEQFF	TGTGCCACCAGCATCGAGGACGGGAGCTGGAATGAGCAGTTCTTC
NA	TRBV7-2	TRBJ2-3	TRBD1	CASRKGARSDTQYF	TGTGCCAGCAGAAAGGGGGCTCGATCAGATACGCAGTATTTT
NA	TRBV6-6	TRBJ2-7	TRBD2	CASRSTSGTYEQYF	TGTGCCAGCAGATCGACTAGCGGGACCTACGAGCAGTACTTC
NA	TRBV7-8	TRBJ2-7	TRBD2	CASSSWTSGGSYEQYF	TGTGCCAGCAGCTCTTGGACTAGCGGGGGCTCCTACGAGCAGTACTTC
NA	TRBV10-3	TRBJ1-2	TRBD1	CAIKGQGEGYTF	TGTGCCATCAAGGGACAGGGGGAGGGCTACACCTTC
NA	TRBV11-3	TRBJ2-2	TRBD1	CASSLAGTGVGELFF	TGTGCCAGCAGCTTAGCCGGGACAGGGGTCGGGGAGCTGTTTTTT
NA	TRBV7-2	TRBJ1-2	NA	CASSPAPGDPYGYTF	TGTGCCAGCAGCCCCGCGCCGGGGGACCCCTATGGCTACACCTTC
NA	TRBV18	TRBJ2-1	TRBD1	CASSPRQGGDEQFF	TGTGCCAGCTCACCTAGACAGGGGGGCGATGAGCAGTTCTTC
NA	TRBV7-9	TRBJ1-5	NA	CASSPLQWSNQPQHF	TGTGCCAGCAGCCCCCTTCAGTGGAGCAATCAGCCCCAGCATTTT